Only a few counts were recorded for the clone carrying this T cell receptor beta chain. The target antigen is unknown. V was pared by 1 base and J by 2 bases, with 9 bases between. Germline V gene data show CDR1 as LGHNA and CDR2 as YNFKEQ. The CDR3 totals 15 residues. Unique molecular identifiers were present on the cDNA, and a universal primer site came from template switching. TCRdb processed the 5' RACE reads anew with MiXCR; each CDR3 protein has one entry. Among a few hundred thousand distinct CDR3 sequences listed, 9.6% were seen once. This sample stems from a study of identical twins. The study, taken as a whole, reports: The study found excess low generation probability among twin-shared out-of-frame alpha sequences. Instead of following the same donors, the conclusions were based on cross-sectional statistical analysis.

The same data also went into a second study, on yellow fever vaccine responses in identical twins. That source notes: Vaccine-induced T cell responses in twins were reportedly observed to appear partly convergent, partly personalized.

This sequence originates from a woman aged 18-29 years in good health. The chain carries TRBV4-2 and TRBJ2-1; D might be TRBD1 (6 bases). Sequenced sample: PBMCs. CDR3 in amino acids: CASSQAGDTYNEQFF. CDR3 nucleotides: TGTGCCAGCAGCCAAGCAGGGGATACCTACAATGAGCAGTTCTTC.